This T cell receptor beta chain appears in the sequencing data of a study of radiation and T cells in renal cell carcinoma. This CDR3 has 15 amino acids. Germline V CDR1 and CDR2: SGDLS, YYNGEE. V trimming: 4 bases; J trimming: 7 bases; junction bases outside the gene matches: 8. The treatment is: 15 Gy SBRT to primary tumor, nephrectomy 4 weeks later. The repertoire was sequenced with immunoSEQ multiplex PCR; TCRdb's copy has only in-frame clones and lacks some. The sample lists about 15,000 clones; about 64% were seen once. The sequence came from a woman between 65 and 79 years old with renal cell carcinoma. The V gene is TRBV9, the J gene TRBJ2-2; 9 nucleotides line up with TRBD1. Here the sequenced sample was tumor tissue, taken from a patient whose treatment included radiotherapy and nephrectomy. The CDR3 region has the DNA TGTGCCAGCAGCTCTGGACAGGGGTGGGTCGGGGAGCTGTTTTTT. This encodes CASSSGQGWVGELFF.